The source of this TCR beta chain is a study of blood T cell repertoires in COVID-19. The CDR3 contains 14 residues. Germline CDR1 reads LNHDA; CDR2 reads SQIVND (reference sequence). The V end lost 5 bases, the J end lost 3 bases, and 13 bases lay between the germline ends. The repertoire was sequenced with immunoSEQ multiplex PCR; TCRdb's copy has only in-frame clones and lacks some. The sample lists roughly 330,000 clones; roughly nine tenths were seen once. This clone was seen more than once but under ten times. The specimen sequenced was PBMCs or T cells enriched from blood (not recorded which). The chain carries TRBV19 and TRBJ1-1; D call uncertain. This clonotype originated in a woman aged 25 to 39 who had recovered from COVID-19. In nucleotides, the CDR3 is TGTGCCAGTAGTCAGACACTCCCGGACACTGAAGCTTTCTTT. It encodes CASSQTLPDTEAFF. Looking up the rest from reference TRBV19 and TRBJ1-1 gives the full variable domain: DGGITQSPKYLFRKEGQNVTLSCEQNLNHDAMYWYRQDPGQGLRLIYYSQIVNDFQKGDIAEGYSVSREKKESFPLTVTSAQKNPTAFYLCASSQTLPDTEAFFGQGTRLTVV.